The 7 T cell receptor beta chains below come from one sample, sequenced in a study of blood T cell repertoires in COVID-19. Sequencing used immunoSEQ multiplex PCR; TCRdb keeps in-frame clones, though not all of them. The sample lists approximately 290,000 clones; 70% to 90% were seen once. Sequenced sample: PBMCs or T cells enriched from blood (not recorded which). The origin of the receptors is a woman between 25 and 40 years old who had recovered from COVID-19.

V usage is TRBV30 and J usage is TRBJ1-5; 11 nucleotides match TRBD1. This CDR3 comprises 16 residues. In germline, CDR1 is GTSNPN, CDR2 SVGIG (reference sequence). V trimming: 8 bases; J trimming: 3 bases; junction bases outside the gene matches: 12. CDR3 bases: TGTGCCCTCCAGGTGGGGACAGGGGGTTCCAATCAGCCCCAGCATTTT. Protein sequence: CALQVGTGGSNQPQHF.

CDR3 DNA: TGTGCCAGCAGCCCTACCGGGACAGCCCGTTTAGGCTACACCTTC. This translates into CASSPTGTARLGYTF. This chain joins TRBV14 and TRBJ1-2; 7 positions match TRBD1. The V gene end was trimmed by 4 bases and the J gene end by 8 bases; junction bases not matched to a gene: 13. This CDR3 is 15 amino acids long. Looked up from germline, CDR1 is SGHDN and CDR2 is FVKESK.

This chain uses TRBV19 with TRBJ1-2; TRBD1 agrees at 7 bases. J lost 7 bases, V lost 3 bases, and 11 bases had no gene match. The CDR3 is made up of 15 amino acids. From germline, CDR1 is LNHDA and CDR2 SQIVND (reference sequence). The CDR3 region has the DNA TGTGCCAGTAGTATTCCGATTGGACAGGCGGCTGGCTACACCTTC. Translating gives CASSIPIGQAAGYTF. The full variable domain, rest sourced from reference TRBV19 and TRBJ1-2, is DGGITQSPKYLFRKEGQNVTLSCEQNLNHDAMYWYRQDPGQGLRLIYYSQIVNDFQKGDIAEGYSVSREKKESFPLTVTSAQKNPTAFYLCASSIPIGQAAGYTFGSGTRLTVV.

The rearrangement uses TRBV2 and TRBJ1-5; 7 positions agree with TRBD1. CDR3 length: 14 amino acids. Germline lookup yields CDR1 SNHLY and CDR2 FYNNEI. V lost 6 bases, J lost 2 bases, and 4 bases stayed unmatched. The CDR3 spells CASRRTGGNQPQHF. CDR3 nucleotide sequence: TGTGCCAGCAGACGCACAGGGGGCAATCAGCCCCAGCATTTT.

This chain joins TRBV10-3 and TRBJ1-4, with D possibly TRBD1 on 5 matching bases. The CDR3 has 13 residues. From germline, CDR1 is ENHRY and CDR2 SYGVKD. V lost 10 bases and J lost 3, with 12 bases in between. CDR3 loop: CATAEQANEKLFF. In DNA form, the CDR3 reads TGTGCCACCGCGGAACAGGCTAATGAAAAACTGTTTTTT.

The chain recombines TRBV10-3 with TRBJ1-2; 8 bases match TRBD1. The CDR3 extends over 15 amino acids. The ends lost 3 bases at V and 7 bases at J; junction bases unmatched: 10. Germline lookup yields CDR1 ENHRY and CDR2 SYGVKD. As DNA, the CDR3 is TGTGCCATCAGTGAACCAACAGGGGGGTTCGGTGGCTACACCTTC. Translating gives CAISEPTGGFGGYTF.

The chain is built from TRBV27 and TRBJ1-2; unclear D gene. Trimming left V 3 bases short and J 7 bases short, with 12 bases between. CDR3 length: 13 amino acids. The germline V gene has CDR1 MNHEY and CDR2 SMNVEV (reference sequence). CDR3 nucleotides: TGTGCCAGCAGTTTTGTCGGGGAGGTTGGCTACACCTTC. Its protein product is CASSFVGEVGYTF.